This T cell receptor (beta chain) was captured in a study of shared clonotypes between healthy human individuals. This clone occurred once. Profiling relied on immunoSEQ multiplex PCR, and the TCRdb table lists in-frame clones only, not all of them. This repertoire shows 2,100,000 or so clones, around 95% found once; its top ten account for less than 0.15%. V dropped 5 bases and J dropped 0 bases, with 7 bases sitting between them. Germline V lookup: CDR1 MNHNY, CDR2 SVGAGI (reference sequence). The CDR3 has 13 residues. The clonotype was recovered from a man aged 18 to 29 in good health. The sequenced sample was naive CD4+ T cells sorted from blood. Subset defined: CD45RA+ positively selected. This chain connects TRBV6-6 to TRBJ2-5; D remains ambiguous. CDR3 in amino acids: CASSIRDQETQYF. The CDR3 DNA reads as TGTGCCAGCAGTATCCGGGACCAAGAGACCCAGTACTTC.